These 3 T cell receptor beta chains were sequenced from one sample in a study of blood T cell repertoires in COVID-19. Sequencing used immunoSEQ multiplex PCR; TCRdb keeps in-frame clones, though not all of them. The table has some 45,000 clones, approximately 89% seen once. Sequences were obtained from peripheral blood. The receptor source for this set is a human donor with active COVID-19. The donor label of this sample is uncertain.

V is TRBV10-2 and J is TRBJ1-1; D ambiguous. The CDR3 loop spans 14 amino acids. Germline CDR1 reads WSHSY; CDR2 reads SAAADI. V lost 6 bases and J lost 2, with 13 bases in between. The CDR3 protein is CASSRPEGNTEAFF. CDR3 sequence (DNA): TGCGCCAGCAGCCGACCGGAGGGTAACACTGAAGCTTTCTTT.

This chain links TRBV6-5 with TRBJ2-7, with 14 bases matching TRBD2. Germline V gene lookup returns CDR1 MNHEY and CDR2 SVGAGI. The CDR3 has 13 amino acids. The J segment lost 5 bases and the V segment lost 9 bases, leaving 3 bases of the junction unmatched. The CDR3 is CASGLAGGNEQYF. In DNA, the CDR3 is TGTGCCAGTGGACTAGCGGGAGGAAACGAGCAGTACTTC.

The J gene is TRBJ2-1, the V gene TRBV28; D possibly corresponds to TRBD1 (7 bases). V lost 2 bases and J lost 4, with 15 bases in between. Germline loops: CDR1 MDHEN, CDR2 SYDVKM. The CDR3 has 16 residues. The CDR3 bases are TGTGCCAGCAGTTTAGGAGGTCAGGGGGGATACAATGAGCAGTTCTTC. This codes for CASSLGGQGGYNEQFF.